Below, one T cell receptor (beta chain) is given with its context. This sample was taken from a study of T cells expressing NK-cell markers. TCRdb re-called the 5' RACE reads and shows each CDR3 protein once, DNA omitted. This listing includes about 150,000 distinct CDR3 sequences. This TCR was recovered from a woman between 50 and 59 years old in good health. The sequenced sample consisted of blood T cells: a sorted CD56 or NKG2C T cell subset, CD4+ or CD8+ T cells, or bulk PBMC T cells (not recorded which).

CDR3 loop: CASSPRLAASTDTQYF. V usage is TRBV7-2 and J usage is TRBJ2-3. The CDR3 extends over 16 amino acids. Per germline, CDR1 SGHTA and CDR2 FQGNSA.